This TCR beta chain was recorded in a study of cytomegalovirus exposure and HLA in healthy donors (dated by TCRdb to about 2017). With regard to the full study: An earlier analysis of some 600 of the donors reported approximately 280 Gb of sequence data and 100 million to 120 million unique TCR beta sequences obtained from around 180 million T cells. An early release covering roughly 600 HLA-typed donors comprised approximately 290 gigabases of sequencing data and approximately 80 million unique TCR sequences. The genetic ancestry cluster associated with self-reported Caucasian donors included 70% to 85% of the 300 to 400 genotyped donors. The aim of the study was to test whether cataloging public T cell receptors could identify signatures of past pathogen exposure. The study used immunosequencing to profile the T cell repertoires of 666 subjects and linked those repertoires to cytomegalovirus serostatus. A separate validation cohort of roughly 110 different subjects was used in addition to the roughly 670-subject first cohort. To predict cytomegalovirus infection status, the study brought together high-throughput TCR immunosequencing, statistical association of individual TCRs with disease status, and machine learning. A later analysis re-analyzed previously published TCR beta repertoires from approximately 700 donors and added high-resolution HLA genotyping to study TCR occurrence patterns. Rather than drawing on any new phenotypic data, the later analysis identified candidate immune exposures from TCR beta sequences and the way those sequences occurred across donors. To decide whether each TCR beta V gene segment behaved as functional or pseudogenic, an earlier analysis of over 500 of the donors relied on high-throughput TCR beta sequencing. Donor age, sex, ethnicity and CMV serostatus were compiled together with the repertoire data. In a later genetic analysis, genome-wide SNP genotypes for about three fifths of the roughly 670 donors were used, and that subset was treated as a discovery cohort. Every repertoire in the discovery cohort had been generated on one and the same sequencing platform. HLA typing included class I and class II loci at four-digit resolution. Typing coverage varied by locus: roughly 620-640 donors for A, B, C, DRB1 and DQB1; 500 to 550 for DQA1; around 610 for DPA1; approximately 490 for DPB1. Several DR-DQ haplotypes were handled as single units for association and clustering because linkage in the cohort was strong. Across some 400 genotyped donors of the cohort, an average of approximately 220,000 unique TCR beta nucleotide sequences per donor were sequenced, and approximately 17% of those sequences were non-productive.

From the germline V gene (reference sequence), CDR1 is MNHEY and CDR2 is SMNVEV. V loses 2 bases, J loses 0 bases, and the germline ends lie 13 bases apart. The CDR3 measures 16 amino acids from cysteine to phenylalanine. Only the CDR3 part of the read is kept: 48 bases, read in frame from the first base. Library preparation employed the immunoSEQ multiplex PCR assay. For the multiplex PCR, a mixture combining 60 forward primers for TCR Vbeta segments and 13 reverse primers for TCR Jbeta segments was used. Amplification of the CDR3 region of rearranged TCR beta genes was performed with a multiplex PCR assay on genomic DNA. Amplified TCR beta libraries were sequenced as 87-base-pair reads on the Illumina HiSeq System. As for how the authors treated the data: In a later analysis, 77 million or so unique TCR beta chains were counted across the roughly 610 repertoires, and approximately 11 million of these chains were shared by at least two donors. A nearest-neighbor algorithm error-corrected the raw reads and collapsed the reads into unique sequences, merging closely related sequences to remove PCR and sequencing errors. V, D and J gene segments were assigned by aligning CDR3 sequences to IMGT reference sequences. For a sequence to be retained, a match of at least six nucleotides to both a V gene segment and a J gene segment was required. Rearrangements were called productive when the CDR3 lacked stop codons and stayed in frame with V and J; all others were non-productive. Following IMGT convention, CDR3 was defined as the stretch from the second conserved V-encoded cysteine to the conserved J-encoded phenylalanine. The earlier analysis of 587 of the donors excluded sequences that lacked an unambiguous match to a single V gene segment. An earlier analysis of 500 to 700 of the donors classified V segments as functional when productive rearrangements were above 56.7% and as segregating when the standard deviation between donors was above 5%. A statistical classification framework was developed to diagnose cytomegalovirus status using the catalog of TCR beta chain sequences. A later analysis assigned V and J genes by comparing TCR nucleotide sequences with IMGT/GENE-DB human TR gene sequences. Using the TCRdist pipeline, a later analysis assigned CDR3 sequences along with most-parsimonious VDJ recombination scenarios. In a later analysis, each TCR beta chain was defined by its CDR3 amino acid sequence together with its V-gene family, and reads lacking a unique V-gene family were excluded. As a way to deal with suspected cross-contamination and a sequencing artifact, a later analysis dropped over 550 nucleotide sequences that were highly shared and had low generation probability. For each public chain, a later analysis derived a clonal expansion index from normalized ranks of inferred template counts within each repertoire. In a later analysis, generation probabilities were computed with a VDJ recombination model fitted to out-of-frame rearrangements, and the resulting probabilities were checked against IGoR. Hypergeometric tests were used in a later analysis to score TCR-TCR, TCR-HLA and TCR-CMV co-occurrence, with a repertoire-size bias correction applied to the TCR pairs. In a later analysis, false discovery rates were estimated by permuting HLA or CMV assignments 20 times. A later analysis grouped co-occurring TCRs with DBSCAN, adding TCRdist sequence similarity when clustering within HLA-allele-positive subsets. Repertoires with fewer than 30,000 or more than 120,000 public chains, plus five repertoires with anomalous nucleotide sharing, were excluded from co-occurrence clustering. The source is immuneACCESS, and TCRdb retained only in-frame sequences with V and J called. Part of the clones is not carried over; for the studies checked, unresolved V genes explain less than half of this, and the remainder is unexplained. The V and J calls and the clone size are those of that table, but D and trimming were determined from the DNA. This sample holds 150,000 or so clones; 65% to 80% were observed only once. 7% of the sample comes from the top ten.

In total, over 600 healthy bone marrow donors made up the cohort. All cohort members were sampled while nominally healthy, although unrecorded immune exposures were likely present. The donor was CMV seronegative and was included in the group of about 350 seronegative cohort members. A peripheral blood sample was collected from each donor, and TCR beta sequencing was performed on peripheral blood mononuclear cells. Genomic DNA was extracted from the blood cell samples with the Qiagen DNeasy Blood Extraction Kit. What the authors observed across the whole study: The classifier was reported to diagnose cytomegalovirus status with high specificity and sensitivity in both the original and validation cohorts. Most TCR sequences were seen in very few donors, while some public TCRs were found in many individuals. In a later analysis, the rate of TCR association differed among HLA loci, with DRB1 alleles having the most associated TCRs and HLA-C alleles having the fewest. In a later analysis, some 17,000 TCR beta sequences were associated with specific HLA alleles at a false discovery rate of 0.05. Most CMV-associated TCR beta chains appeared to be HLA-restricted in a later analysis, and the HLA associations seemed to be driven largely by CMV exposure. It was suggested by the authors that the approach could potentially be generalized to other disease states and immunological phenotypes. Because some donors lacked HLA typing at each locus, the association tests relied only on the typed subset. In an earlier analysis of over 550 of the donors, most TCR beta V segments were observed in productive rearrangements about 90% or about 30% of the time, broadly matching IMGT annotations. CMV serostatus was the only immune exposure information available for the cohort. Strong co-occurrence of HLA alleles, especially DR and DQ, made assigning TCR associations to individual alleles difficult. This cohort had only TCR beta chains sequenced, and the lack of alpha or paired-chain data limited which features could be detected. In a later analysis, HLA-associated TCR beta chains showed more clonal expansion and lower generation probabilities than non-associated chains that were equally common. The earlier analysis of approximately 560 of the donors excluded roughly 17 rarely observed V segments, including chromosome 9 orphons, because counts were too low. Some IMGT-functional V segments, including TRBV6-2 and TRBV6-3, could not be told apart with the 87-base-pair reads, so those segments were excluded. In vitro tests confirmed that a few of the cytomegalovirus-associated TCR beta chains recognize cytomegalovirus antigens. A further reported finding was that TCR beta sequences accurately predicted the HLA-A and HLA-B alleles for most subjects in the first cohort. According to a later analysis, parvovirus B19, influenza, CMV and Epstein-Barr virus appeared linked to several top co-occurrence clusters. A cluster of highly shared sequence variants was judged likely to represent a technical artifact of the sequencing pipeline. Compared with the approximately 720-donor mean, donors in an Asian-associated ancestry cluster had fewer N-insertions in productive TCRs, according to a later genetic analysis. Sequencing depth was assumed to be roughly uniform across donors in the presence/absence analyses, though that assumption may not hold. The study gave a list of under 200 TCR beta chains associated with cytomegalovirus. Correlated functional status among segregating V segments might reflect linkage disequilibrium, but an unknown experimental factor could not be ruled out. An association between a missense DCLRE1C variant and V-gene and J-gene trimming of TCR beta chains was found in a later genetic analysis and replicated in an independent cohort.

There are a few counts of this clone. Its antigen remains unidentified. The record has no base qualities; no much larger clone is one base away. The sample was PBMCs. The receptor comes from a man aged 30-40 years in good health and CMV-seronegative. Recombination connected TRBV27 to TRBJ1-2; the D gene identity is not certain. The DNA sequence reads TGTGCCAGCAGTTTAAACGGGAACCCTTCTAACTATGGCTACACCTTC. This encodes CASSLNGNPSNYGYTF.